Below, one T cell receptor (beta chain) is given with its context. Its specificity is unknown. The source of the sample is a study of blood T cells in healthy people across ages. General observations from the study: TCR beta diversity per million T cells fell roughly linearly with age. Naive CD4+ cell counts and diversity both ran higher in long-lived than in aged donors.

Samples each yielded at least 6 micrograms of total RNA. A sample-barcoded 5' primer and a J-beta primer mix were used in a second PCR of roughly 7 to 12 cycles. All samples yielded 2.5 million or more CDR3-containing paired-end reads. Each CDR3 protein gets one entry after TCRdb re-called the 5' RACE reads with MiXCR. Of 700,000 to 900,000 distinct CDR3 sequences listed, 50% to 65% are singletons. The sequence came from a man at least 80 years old in good health. The sample comprised blood.

CDR3 bases: TGTGCCACCAGTGGGGGTATCCAGGGTGACGGCACTGAAGCTTTCTTT. It translates to CATSGGIQGDGTEAFF. J is TRBJ1-1 and V is TRBV24-1, with D maybe TRBD1 (5 bases). Germline CDR1 KGHDR, CDR2 SFDVKD. The V end was cut by 5 bases, the J end by 4 bases, with 19 bases between. The CDR3 is made up of 16 amino acids.